Sequencing of this TCR beta chain was carried out in a study of identical twins. The V gene's germline CDR1 is SGHRS and CDR2 YFSETQ. This CDR3 comprises 16 residues. The V and J ends lost 0 bases and 2 bases respectively, with 13 bases between them. This clonotype came up a few times. TCRdb processed the 5' RACE reads anew with MiXCR; each CDR3 protein has one entry. The profile shows about 890,000 distinct CDR3 sequences, 9% to 15% of them singletons. The same sample was also used in a study of yellow fever vaccine responses in identical twins.

This chain joins TRBV5-1 and TRBJ2-3; D might be TRBD2 (6 bases). Sequenced input: PBMCs. The source is a woman aged 18 to 35 in good health. The CDR3 nucleotides read TGCGCCAGCAGCTTGGAGGGCGCGGGGCACACAGATACGCAGTATTTT. As protein: CASSLEGAGHTDTQYF.